This T cell receptor beta chain appears in the sequencing data of a study of technical replicates of blood from a few donors. Germline lookup yields CDR1 SGHRS and CDR2 YFSETQ. The CDR3 totals 15 residues. Trimming took 3 bases from V and 8 from J; bases not matched to a gene: 5. Assay: immunoSEQ multiplex PCR; the TCRdb copy retains only in-frame clones and omits some. The sample shows 65,000 to 85,000 clones, 85% to 95% of them seen only once. The V and J genes are TRBV5-1 and TRBJ2-1; the match to TRBD2 covers 13 bases. Sequenced: T cells isolated from PBMCs. The TCR comes from a human donor in good health. The CDR3 DNA is TGCGCCAGCAGCTGGACTAGCGGGAGTATCTATGAGCAGTTCTTC. Translating gives CASSWTSGSIYEQFF. The entire variable domain, with the rest obtained from reference TRBV5-1 and TRBJ2-1, is as follows: KAGVTQTPRYLIKTRGQQVTLSCSPISGHRSVSWYQQTPGQGLQFLFEYFSETQRNKGNFPGRFSGRQFSNSRSEMNVSTLELGDSALYLCASSWTSGSIYEQFFGPGTRLTVL.